This TCR beta chain is drawn from a study of blood T cell repertoires in COVID-19. The wider study: PBMCs, B-cell-depleted T cells, or T cells were the source of the cDNA or gDNA that made up the material.

Generated by immunoSEQ multiplex PCR, the TCRdb table keeps only in-frame clones and is missing some. The sample contains about 140,000 clones, around 78% of which appear only once. CDR1 and CDR2 from the germline V gene are SGDLS and YYNGEE. This CDR3 is built from 16 residues. V trimming: 2 bases; J trimming: 7 bases; junction bases outside the gene matches: 13. The TCR comes from a woman of 80 years or more with active or convalescent COVID-19. Sequencing input: peripheral blood. V and J are TRBV9 and TRBJ1-2, with 8 bases lining up with TRBD1. The CDR3 loop reads CASSVSLGQAQSGYTF. DNA for the CDR3: TGTGCCAGCAGCGTTTCCCTGGGACAGGCTCAGAGTGGCTACACCTTC.